This T cell receptor beta chain was recovered during a study of cytomegalovirus exposure and HLA in healthy donors. The PCR contained 60 Vbeta and 13 Jbeta primers. The protocol was immunoSEQ multiplex PCR, while the TCRdb copy is restricted to in-frame clones and leaves out a portion. The sample includes under 150,000 clones, around four fifths of them seen just once. This clone was detected a few times. The TCR sequence derives from a man in his forties in good health and CMV-seronegative. What was sequenced was PBMCs.

CDR3 sequence: CASSLTGALNTGELFF. The DNA for the CDR3 is TGTGCCAGCAGCTTGACAGGAGCCCTAAACACCGGGGAGCTGTTTTTT. The chain has TRBV27 and TRBJ2-2; D is possibly TRBD1 (6 bases). Germline CDR1 is MNHEY and CDR2 is SMNVEV (reference sequence). This CDR3 is built from 16 residues. Trimming left V 6 bases short and J 2 bases short, with 16 bases between.